Reported below is one T cell receptor (beta chain). Germline V gene sequence: CDR1 MNHEY, CDR2 SVGAGI. The V segment lost 6 bases and the J segment 5 bases; nucleotides outside the gene matches: 10. This CDR3 is 15 amino acids long. Clones were sequenced by immunoSEQ multiplex PCR, and TCRdb holds only the in-frame ones, with some missing. The sample records about 250,000 clones, about nine tenths being singletons. This sample stems from a study of blood T cell repertoires in COVID-19. Looking at the study overall: The samples span acute and convalescent COVID-19 from the United States, Italy and Spain.

The participants were between roughly 18 and 89 years old and came from about two dozen US areas. In assigning cohorts, the study relied on participant-reported clinical history. The chain uses TRBV6-5 and TRBJ2-5; 9 bases line up with TRBD1. The TCR originated in a woman aged 30 to 39 with acute COVID-19. Sequencing used PBMCs or T cells enriched from blood (not recorded which). Here the CDR3 DNA reads TGTGCCAGCAGGAAACTTACAGGGGGCGGGGAGACCCAGTACTTC. Residues: CASRKLTGGGETQYF.